This T cell receptor beta chain originates from a study of blood T cell repertoires in COVID-19. The ends were cut back, 3 bases at V and 0 bases at J, with 9 bases in the middle. The CDR3 length is 16 residues. Germline V gene sequence: CDR1 LNHNV, CDR2 YYDKDF (reference sequence). Clones were sequenced by immunoSEQ multiplex PCR, and TCRdb holds only the in-frame ones, with some missing. Here the sample spans around 250,000 clones, roughly 80% being singletons. Sequenced material: peripheral blood. The chain combines TRBV15 with TRBJ2-6; D perhaps matches TRBD1 (5 bases). The TCR sequence derives from a woman between 18 and 29 years old with acute or convalescent COVID-19. In DNA form, the CDR3 reads TGTGCCACCAGCAGTTCCCAGGGCTCTGGGGCCAACGTCCTGACTTTC. Translation gives CATSSSQGSGANVLTF.